The clone carrying this T cell receptor (beta chain) was observed a single time. Its antigen is unidentified. This record comes from a study of T cell responses to AZD1222 COVID-19 vaccine. Study outcomes and limitations: Every sample of the repertoires postdated the peak T cell response. Within unmutated variant regions lay the reported targets of nearly half of spike-specific TCRs. Regions 160-218 and 743-854 held dominance among vaccine-associated CD4 TCRs, which spanned spike. The donors showed a predominance of white British ancestry and of females, with possible underestimation of clonal diversity.

The method was immunoSEQ multiplex PCR; TCRdb's version includes in-frame clones alone and lacks a portion of them. The sample has some 140,000 clones, 91% seen once; the top ten hold approximately 2.6%. Germline-derived CDR1 and CDR2 are SGHNT and YENEEA. Trimming pared 4 bases from V and 5 bases from J, leaving 5 bases between. This CDR3 comprises 11 residues. The chain combines TRBV11-3 with TRBJ2-5; D possibly uses TRBD1 or TRBD2 (5 bases each). This material consisted of peripheral blood, taken on day 0 of AZD1222 vaccination. The receptor was derived from an adult in good health. The CDR3, as DNA: TGTGCCAGCAGCTGGGGGGAGACCCAGTACTTC. Residues: CASSWGETQYF.